These T cell receptor beta chains were read from a single sample in a study of neurological immune-mediated disorders. Each CDR3 protein is one row after TCRdb ran MiXCR on the 5' RACE reads. The table lists around 65,000 distinct CDR3 sequences, approximately 5.1% of them singletons. The material sequenced was PBMCs. Receptors originate from a human donor with multiple sclerosis. The donor label of this sample is uncertain. CDR3s include the opening cysteine and the closing phenylalanine or tryptophan. The D gene is left open where the match is weak. Rows give clone size only sometimes, using once, few, many, or a class for an expanded clone.

V	J	size	D	DNA	CDR3
TRBV20-1	TRBJ2-3	many	TRBD2	TGCAGTGCTAGACTTCCAGCGGGGGGAGTAACGCAGTATTTT	CSARLPAGGVTQYF
TRBV5-1	TRBJ2-3	many	TRBD1	TGCGCCAGCAGCGGAACAGGGGGCACAGATACGCAGTATTTT	CASSGTGGTDTQYF
TRBV5-1	TRBJ2-1	many	TRBD1	TGCGCCAGCAGCTCCCACGGGACAGGGAACAATGAGCAGTTCTTC	CASSSHGTGNNEQFF
TRBV4-2	TRBJ2-1	many	.	TGTGCCAGCAGCCAAGATCTCCATGGGCAGTTCTTC	CASSQDLHGQFF
TRBV5-1	TRBJ1-2	many	.	TGCGCCAGCACGGGGGGAAGCAGCGTCCAATATGGCTACACCTTC	CASTGGSSVQYGYTF
TRBV9	TRBJ2-3	many	.	TGTGCCAGCAGCGTAAGTGCGAGGACAGATACGCAGTATTTT	CASSVSARTDTQYF
TRBV18	TRBJ2-5	many	.	TGTGCCAGCTCAGATGGGACCGGAGCTCAAGAGACCCAGTACTTC	CASSDGTGAQETQYF
TRBV7-9	TRBJ1-2	many	.	TGTGCCAGCAGCTTAGCAGGAATCTATGGCTACACCTTC	CASSLAGIYGYTF
TRBV5-1	TRBJ1-4	many	TRBD1	TGCGCCAGCAGCTTGGGGGGACAGGGTTCGGCTGAAAAACTGTTTTTT	CASSLGGQGSAEKLFF
TRBV3-1	TRBJ2-7	many	.	TGTGCCAGCTCCACGGAGGTCATTTCCTACGAGCAGTACTTC	CASSTEVISYEQYF
TRBV9	TRBJ2-3	many	TRBD1	TGTGCCAGCAGCGCGGCCCCGACAGGGTATTTTAATACGCAGTATTTT	CASSAAPTGYFNTQYF
TRBV10-3	TRBJ1-2	many	.	TGTGCCATCAGTGACCCGTATGGCTACACCTTC	CAISDPYGYTF
TRBV10-2	TRBJ2-2	many	.	TGCGCCACCCAACTCCCGGGGGTTGCCGGGGAGCTGTTTTTT	CATQLPGVAGELFF
TRBV7-6	TRBJ2-5	.	.	TGTGCCAGCAGCCGACAAGAGACCCAGTACTTC	CASSRQETQYF
TRBV7-3	TRBJ2-5	many	TRBD2	TGTGCCAGCAGCTTATCAGCGGGGCCCCAAGAGACCCAGTACTTC	CASSLSAGPQETQYF
TRBV9	TRBJ2-1	many	TRBD2	TGTGCCAGCAGCCCACCCAGCGGGGGAATCAATGAGCAGTTCTTC	CASSPPSGGINEQFF
TRBV20-1	TRBJ1-1	many	TRBD1	TGCAGTGCTAGAACAGGGGGCACTGAAGCTTTCTTT	CSARTGGTEAFF
TRBV5-1	TRBJ2-6	many	.	TGCGCCAGCAGCTTAGCCGGGGCGTCCTCTGGGGCCAACGTCCTGACTTTC	CASSLAGASSGANVLTF
TRBV5-1	TRBJ2-3	many	TRBD2	TGCGCCAGCAGCTCCTTAGCGGGGGGAAGCACAGATACGCAGTATTTT	CASSSLAGGSTDTQYF
TRBV3-1	TRBJ2-7	many	.	TGTGCCAGCAGCCCCCTGGCAGGGACTCACTACGAGCAGTACTTC	CASSPLAGTHYEQYF
TRBV4-2	TRBJ2-3	many	.	TGTGCCAGCAGCCAAGGTCGAGCGGTTACAGATACGCAGTATTTT	CASSQGRAVTDTQYF
TRBV3-1	TRBJ2-3	many	.	TGTGCCAGCAGCCAAGAACCCGGACTCCTCACAGATACGCAGTATTTT	CASSQEPGLLTDTQYF
TRBV28	TRBJ1-2	many	.	TGTGCCAGCTCCGAGAAGGAAACTAATCGCTACACCTTC	CASSEKETNRYTF
TRBV5-1	TRBJ2-7	many	.	TGCGCCAGCAGCTTTGACAGCTACGAGCAGTACTTC	CASSFDSYEQYF
TRBV6-2/TRBV6-3	TRBJ1-4	many	.	TGTGCCAGCAGACAACCTAATGAAAAACTGTTTTTT	CASRQPNEKLFF
TRBV4-1	TRBJ1-2	many	TRBD1	TGCGCCAGCAGCCAAGATTATCCAGGGGGCTATGGCTACACCTTC	CASSQDYPGGYGYTF
TRBV12-3/TRBV12-4	TRBJ2-3	.	.	TGTGCCAGCAGACCCAGGGGGGGGGGCTTATTGGATACGCAGTATTTT	CASRPRGGGLLDTQYF